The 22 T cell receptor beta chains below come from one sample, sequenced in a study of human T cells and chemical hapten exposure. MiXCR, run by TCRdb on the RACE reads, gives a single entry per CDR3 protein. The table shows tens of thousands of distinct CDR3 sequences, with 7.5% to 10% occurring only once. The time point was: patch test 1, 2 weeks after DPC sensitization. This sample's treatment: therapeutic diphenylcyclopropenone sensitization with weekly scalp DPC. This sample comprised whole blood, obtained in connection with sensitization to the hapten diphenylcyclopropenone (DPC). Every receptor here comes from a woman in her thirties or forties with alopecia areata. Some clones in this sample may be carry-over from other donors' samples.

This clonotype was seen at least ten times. CDR3 residues: CASSFWGLGKETQYF. CDR3 DNA: TGTGCCAGCAGTTTCTGGGGTTTGGGTAAAGAGACCCAGTACTTC. The chain couples TRBV12-3 or TRBV12-4 to TRBJ2-5; D is uncertain. The CDR3 consists of 15 residues. Trimming removed 3 bases from V and 3 bases from J, with 14 bases in between.

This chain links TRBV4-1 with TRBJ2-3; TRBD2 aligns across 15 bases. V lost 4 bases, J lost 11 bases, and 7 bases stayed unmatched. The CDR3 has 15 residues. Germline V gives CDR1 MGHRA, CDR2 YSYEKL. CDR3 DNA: TGCGCCAGCAGCCCGGGACTAGCGGGGGGCCGCGTGCAGTATTTT. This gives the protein CASSPGLAGGRVQYF.

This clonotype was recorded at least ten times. CDR3 coding DNA: TGTGCCATCAGTGAGCGGGAGGGAAATCAGCCCCAGCATTTT. This sequence encodes CAISEREGNQPQHF. The chain employs TRBV10-3 and TRBJ1-5; D is unresolved. The CDR3 spans 14 residues. V lost 2 bases, J lost 4 bases, and 9 bases lay in between. Looked up from germline, CDR1 is ENHRY and CDR2 is SYGVKD.

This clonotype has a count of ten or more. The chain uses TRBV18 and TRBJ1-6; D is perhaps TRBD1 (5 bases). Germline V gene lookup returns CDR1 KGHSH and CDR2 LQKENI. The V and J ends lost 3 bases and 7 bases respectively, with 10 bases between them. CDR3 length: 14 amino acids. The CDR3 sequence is CASSPPGQNSPLHF. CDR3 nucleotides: TGTGCCAGCTCACCGCCAGGGCAGAATTCACCCCTCCACTTT.

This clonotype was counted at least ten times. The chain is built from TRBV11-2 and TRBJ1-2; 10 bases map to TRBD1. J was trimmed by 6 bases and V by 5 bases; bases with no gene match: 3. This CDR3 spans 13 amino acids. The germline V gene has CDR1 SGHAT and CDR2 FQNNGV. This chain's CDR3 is CASSGGQGDGYTF. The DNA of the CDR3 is TGTGCCAGCAGCGGTGGACAGGGGGATGGCTACACCTTC.

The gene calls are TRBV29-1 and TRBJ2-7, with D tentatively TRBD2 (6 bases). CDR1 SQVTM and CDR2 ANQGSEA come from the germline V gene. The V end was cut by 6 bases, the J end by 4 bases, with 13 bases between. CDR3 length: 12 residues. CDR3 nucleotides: TGCAGCGTCCGAGGGACTTTTTACGAGCAGTACTTC. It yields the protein CSVRGTFYEQYF.

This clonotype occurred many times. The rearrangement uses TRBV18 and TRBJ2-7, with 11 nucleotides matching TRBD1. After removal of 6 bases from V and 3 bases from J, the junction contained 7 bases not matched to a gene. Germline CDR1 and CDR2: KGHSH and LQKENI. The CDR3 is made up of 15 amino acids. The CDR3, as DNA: TGTGCCAGCTCCCTCCGGGACAGGGGGAACTACGAGCAGTACTTC. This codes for CASSLRDRGNYEQYF.

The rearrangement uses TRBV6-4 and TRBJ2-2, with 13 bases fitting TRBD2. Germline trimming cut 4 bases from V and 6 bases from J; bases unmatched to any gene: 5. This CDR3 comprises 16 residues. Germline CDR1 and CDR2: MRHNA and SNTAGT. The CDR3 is CASSAGTSGMAGELFF. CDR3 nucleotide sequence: TGTGCCAGCAGTGCTGGGACTAGCGGGATGGCCGGGGAGCTGTTTTTT.

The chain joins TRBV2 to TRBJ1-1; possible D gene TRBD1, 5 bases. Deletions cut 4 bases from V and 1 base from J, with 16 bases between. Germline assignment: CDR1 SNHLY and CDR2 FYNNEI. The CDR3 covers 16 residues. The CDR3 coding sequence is TGTGCCAGCAGTGCTCAGTATGGTGGGGGGAACACTGAAGCTTTCTTT. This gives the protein CASSAQYGGGNTEAFF.

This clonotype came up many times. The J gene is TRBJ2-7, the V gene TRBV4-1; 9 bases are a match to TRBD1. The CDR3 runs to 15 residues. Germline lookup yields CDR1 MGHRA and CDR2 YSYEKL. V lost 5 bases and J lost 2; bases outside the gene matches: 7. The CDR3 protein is CASSNRDRVPYEQYF. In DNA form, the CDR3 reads TGCGCCAGCAGCAACCGGGACAGGGTCCCCTACGAGCAGTACTTC.

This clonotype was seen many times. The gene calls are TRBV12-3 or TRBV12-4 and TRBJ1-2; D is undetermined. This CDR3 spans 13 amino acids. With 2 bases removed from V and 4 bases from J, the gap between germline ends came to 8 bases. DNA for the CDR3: TGTGCCAGCAGTTTATTATCCCCCTATGGCTACACCTTC. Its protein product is CASSLLSPYGYTF.

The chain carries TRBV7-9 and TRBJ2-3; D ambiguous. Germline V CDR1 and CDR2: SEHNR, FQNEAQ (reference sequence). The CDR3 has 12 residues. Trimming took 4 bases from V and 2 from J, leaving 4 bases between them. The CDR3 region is CASSSITDTQYF. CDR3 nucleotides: TGTGCCAGCAGCTCAATCACAGATACGCAGTATTTT.

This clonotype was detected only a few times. CDR3 region: CASAIKTQYF. CDR3 DNA: TGTGCCAGTGCTATAAAGACCCAGTACTTC. The rearrangement uses TRBV2 and TRBJ2-5; D call uncertain. The V gene lost 9 bases and the J gene lost 6 bases, with 8 bases spanning the gap. This CDR3 is built from 10 residues. Germline V gene lookup returns CDR1 SNHLY and CDR2 FYNNEI. Drawing the rest from reference TRBV2 and TRBJ2-5, the complete variable domain is EPEVTQTPSHQVTQMGQEVILRCVPISNHLYFYWYRQILGQKVEFLVSFYNNEISEKSEIFDDQFSVERPDGSNFTLKIRSTKLEDSAMYFCASAIKTQYFGPGTRLLVL.

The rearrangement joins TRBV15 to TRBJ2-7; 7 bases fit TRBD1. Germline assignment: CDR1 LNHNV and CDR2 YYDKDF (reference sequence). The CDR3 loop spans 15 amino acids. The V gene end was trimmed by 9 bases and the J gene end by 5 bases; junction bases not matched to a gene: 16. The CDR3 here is CATKSPGDSINEQYF. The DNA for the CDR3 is TGTGCCACTAAATCTCCCGGGGACAGTATCAACGAGCAGTACTTC.

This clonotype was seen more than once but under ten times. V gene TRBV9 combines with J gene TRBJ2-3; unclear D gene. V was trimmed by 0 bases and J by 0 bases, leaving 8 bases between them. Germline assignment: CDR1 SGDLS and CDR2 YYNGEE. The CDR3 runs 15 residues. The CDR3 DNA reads TGTGCCAGCAGCGTAGCCGCTACTAGCACAGATACGCAGTATTTT. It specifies CASSVAATSTDTQYF.

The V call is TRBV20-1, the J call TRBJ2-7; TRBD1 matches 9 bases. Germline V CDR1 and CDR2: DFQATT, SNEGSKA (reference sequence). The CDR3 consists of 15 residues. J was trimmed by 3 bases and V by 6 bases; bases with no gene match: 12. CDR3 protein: CSALSPTGGNYEQYF. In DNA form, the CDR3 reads TGCAGTGCCCTCTCTCCCACAGGGGGCAACTACGAGCAGTACTTC.

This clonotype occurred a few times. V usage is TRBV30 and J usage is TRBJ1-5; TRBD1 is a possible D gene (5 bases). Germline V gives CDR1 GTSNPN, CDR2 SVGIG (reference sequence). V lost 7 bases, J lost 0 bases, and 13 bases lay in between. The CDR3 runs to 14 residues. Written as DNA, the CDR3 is TGTGCCTCCACCTGGGGGGATAGCAATCAGCCCCAGCATTTT. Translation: CASTWGDSNQPQHF.

In DNA, the CDR3 is TGTGCCAGCAGTTACGCGGGGGGTAATTCACCCCTCCACTTT. Protein sequence: CASSYAGGNSPLHF. The chain combines TRBV6-6 with TRBJ1-6, with a weak D call TRBD1 (5 bases). Germline CDR1 is MNHNY and CDR2 is SVGAGI (reference sequence). The V gene lost 2 bases and the J gene lost 6 bases, with 8 bases spanning the gap. The CDR3 is 14 amino acids.

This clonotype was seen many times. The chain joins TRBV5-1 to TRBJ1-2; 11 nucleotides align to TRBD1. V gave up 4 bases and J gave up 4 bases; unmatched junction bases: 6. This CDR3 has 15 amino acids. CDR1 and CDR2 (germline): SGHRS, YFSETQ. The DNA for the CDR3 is TGCGCCAGCAGCATTGGACAGGGGGCTAGCTATGGCTACACCTTC. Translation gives CASSIGQGASYGYTF. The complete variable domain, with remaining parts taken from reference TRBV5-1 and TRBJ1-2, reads KAGVTQTPRYLIKTRGQQVTLSCSPISGHRSVSWYQQTPGQGLQFLFEYFSETQRNKGNFPGRFSGRQFSNSRSEMNVSTLELGDSALYLCASSIGQGASYGYTFGSGTRLTVV.

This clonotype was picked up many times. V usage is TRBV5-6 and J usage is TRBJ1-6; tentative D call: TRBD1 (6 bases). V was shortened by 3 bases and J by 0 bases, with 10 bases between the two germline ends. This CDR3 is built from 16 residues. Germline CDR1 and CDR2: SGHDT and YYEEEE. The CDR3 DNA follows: TGTGCCAGCAGCTCAGGACAGAGCTCCTATAATTCACCCCTCCACTTT. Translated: CASSSGQSSYNSPLHF.

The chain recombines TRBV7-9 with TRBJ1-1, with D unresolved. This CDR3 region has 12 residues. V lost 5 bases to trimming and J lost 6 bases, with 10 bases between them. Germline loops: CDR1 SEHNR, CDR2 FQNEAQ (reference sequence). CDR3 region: CASSQVAAEAFF. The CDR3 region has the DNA TGTGCCAGCAGCCAAGTGGCGGCTGAAGCTTTCTTT.

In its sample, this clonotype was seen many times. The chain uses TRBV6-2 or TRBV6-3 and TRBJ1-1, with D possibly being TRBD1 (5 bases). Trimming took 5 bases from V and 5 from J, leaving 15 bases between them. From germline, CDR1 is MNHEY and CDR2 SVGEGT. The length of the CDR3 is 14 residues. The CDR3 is CASSKEGRRTEAFF. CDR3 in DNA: TGTGCCAGCAGTAAAGAGGGGAGAAGGACTGAAGCTTTCTTT.